This TCR beta chain comes out of a study of cytotoxic CD8 clonotypes in ibrutinib-treated CLL. In germline, CDR1 is SSHAT, CDR2 FNYEAQ (reference sequence). CDR3 length equals 17 residues. Frozen-stored PBMCs produced roughly 2 micrograms of genomic DNA for TCR beta libraries. About this clone itself: Its ends do not fully match the called genes, so a read error is possible.

Clones were sequenced by immunoSEQ multiplex PCR, and TCRdb holds only the in-frame ones, with some missing. The top ten hold under 8.5% of the sample, which has 300,000 to 350,000 clones, about 80% seen once. The starting material was PBMCs, obtained before ibrutinib treatment. The TCR comes from a human donor with chronic lymphocytic leukemia. The genes are TRBV7-7 and TRBJ1-5, with 8 bases fitting TRBD1. The CDR3 protein is CASSPQGDHYSNQPQHF. CDR3 in DNA: TGTGCTAGCAGCCCACAGGGGGACCATTATAGCAATCAGCCCCAGCATTTT.